What follows are 20 T cell receptor beta chains derived from one specimen sequenced in a study of OX40 agonist ivuxolimab in advanced cancers. The table came from immunoSEQ multiplex PCR; TCRdb's copy has only in-frame clones and leaves some out. The profile shows around 65,000 clones, over 90% of them singletons. Material: CD4+ or CD8+ T cells sorted from blood, obtained in a trial of the OX40 agonist ivuxolimab. Source of these receptors: an adult with an advanced solid tumor such as melanoma, head and neck, liver or kidney cancer.

J is TRBJ2-5 and V is TRBV7-9; D possibly corresponds to TRBD2 (5 bases). CDR3 length: 15 residues. The germline V gene encodes CDR1 SEHNR and CDR2 FQNEAQ (reference sequence). Trimming shortened V by 1 base and J by 2 bases, and 11 bases separated the two germline ends. Here the CDR3 reads CASSLGEIIQETQYF. For the CDR3, the DNA is TGTGCCAGCAGCTTAGGGGAGATTATACAAGAGACCCAGTACTTC.

This chain links TRBV21-1 with TRBJ1-1. TRBV21-1 is deemed a pseudogene. The CDR3 contains 16 residues. Here the CDR3 reads CASSVSIATHRTEAFF. The CDR3 DNA is TGTGCCAGCAGTGTTTCCATAGCTACACATCGCACTGAAGCTTTCTTT.

The chain uses TRBV27 and TRBJ2-3; weak D call: TRBD1 (6 bases). This CDR3 region has 14 residues. Germline V gene data show CDR1 as MNHEY and CDR2 as SMNVEV (reference sequence). The ends were cut back, 4 bases at V and 4 bases at J, with 12 bases in the middle. Here the CDR3 DNA reads TGTGCCAGCAGTTACAGGGATGAGGCAGATACGCAGTATTTT. Its protein is CASSYRDEADTQYF.

The DNA for the CDR3 is TGTGCCAGCAGCTTCCCGCAACAGGGCCTCTATGGCTACACCTTC. This sequence encodes CASSFPQQGLYGYTF. The chain couples TRBV5-4 to TRBJ1-2, with TRBD1 as a possible D gene (6 bases). This CDR3 has 15 residues. Germline-derived CDR1 and CDR2 are SGHNT and YYREEE (reference sequence). V was cut by 2 bases and J by 4 bases, with 15 bases left in between.

The chain couples TRBV19 to TRBJ2-3; D gene unclear. The CDR3 totals 13 residues. Germline V lookup: CDR1 LNHDA, CDR2 SQIVND (reference sequence). V was cut by 4 bases and J by 1 base, with 6 bases left in between. The CDR3 DNA is TGTGCCAGTAGTAGGTCAGGCACAGATACGCAGTATTTT. Translation: CASSRSGTDTQYF.

The rearrangement joins TRBV7-2 to TRBJ2-5; TRBD2 matches at 7 bases. This CDR3 region has 16 residues. J was trimmed by 3 bases and V by 1 base; bases with no gene match: 8. CDR1 and CDR2 (germline): SGHTA, FQGNSA. CDR3 DNA sequence: TGTGCCAGCAGCTTAGATTGGAGACTAGCCGAAGAGACCCAGTACTTC. Protein sequence: CASSLDWRLAEETQYF.

This chain connects TRBV6-5 to TRBJ2-7; D remains unclear. The CDR3 totals 15 residues. Per germline, CDR1 MNHEY and CDR2 SVGAGI. The V gene lost 2 bases and the J gene lost 0 bases, with 11 bases spanning the gap. The CDR3 sequence: CASSYAAETSYEQYF. The CDR3, as DNA: TGTGCCAGCAGTTACGCGGCGGAAACCTCCTACGAGCAGTACTTC.

The chain links TRBV7-6 to TRBJ2-7, with 8 bases identical to TRBD1. V lost 4 bases, J lost 2 bases, and 7 bases stayed unmatched. CDR1 SGHVS and CDR2 FNYEAQ come from the germline V gene. The CDR3 loop spans 15 amino acids. The CDR3 protein is CASSSHRDRPYEQYF. For the CDR3, the DNA is TGTGCCAGCAGCTCGCACCGGGACAGGCCCTACGAGCAGTACTTC.

The V and J genes are TRBV27 and TRBJ2-1; D is unclear. The CDR3 extends over 17 amino acids. Trimming stripped 5 bases from V and 0 bases from J, with 17 bases between. Germline V gives CDR1 MNHEY, CDR2 SMNVEV (reference sequence). The CDR3 sequence is CASSALLGRASYNEQFF. DNA of the CDR3: TGTGCCAGCAGTGCCCTATTAGGTAGGGCCTCCTACAATGAGCAGTTCTTC.

V is TRBV5-6 and J is TRBJ1-1; no clear D. This CDR3 has 13 residues. The V end lost 4 bases, the J end lost 0 bases, and 7 bases lay between the germline ends. Germline-derived CDR1 and CDR2 are SGHDT and YYEEEE. CDR3 region: CASSAWMNTEAFF. In DNA form, the CDR3 reads TGTGCCAGCAGCGCCTGGATGAACACTGAAGCTTTCTTT.

The chain joins TRBV6-5 to TRBJ1-1; D is uncertain. The V gene's germline CDR1 is MNHEY and CDR2 SVGAGI. Trimming left V 0 bases short and J 1 base short, with 12 bases between. The CDR3 length is 16 residues. In DNA form, the CDR3 reads TGTGCCAGCAGTTACTCTTTCCCTGGTCCGAACACTGAAGCTTTCTTT. Translated, it gives CASSYSFPGPNTEAFF.

This clone was seen a handful of times. CDR3 nucleotide sequence: TGTGCCAGCAGCGCCGGGACTAGCGGGAGTAATGAGCAGTTCTTC. Its protein product is CASSAGTSGSNEQFF. The rearrangement uses TRBV6-4 and TRBJ2-1, with 14 nucleotides matching TRBD2. Germline V gene lookup returns CDR1 MRHNA and CDR2 SNTAGT. The V and J ends lost 6 bases and 7 bases, in that order; junction bases with no gene match: 5. The CDR3 totals 15 residues.

V gene TRBV14 combines with J gene TRBJ2-2, with D possibly matching TRBD2 (7 bases). V was cut by 2 bases and J by 4 bases, with 14 bases left in between. The CDR3 consists of 16 residues. CDR1 and CDR2 from the germline V gene are SGHDN and FVKESK. For the CDR3, the DNA is TGTGCCAGCAGCCAACGGGGGGCAATCCGCACCGGGGAGCTGTTTTTT. Translating it yields CASSQRGAIRTGELFF. The entire variable domain, with the rest obtained from reference TRBV14 and TRBJ2-2, is as follows: EAGVTQFPSHSVIEKGQTVTLRCDPISGHDNLYWYRRVMGKEIKFLLHFVKESKQDESGMPNNRFLAERTGGTYSTLKVQPAELEDSGVYFCASSQRGAIRTGELFFGEGSRLTVL.

The gene calls are TRBV6-5 and TRBJ2-7; D is unresolved. Germline CDR1 and CDR2: MNHEY and SVGAGI. This CDR3 is built from 14 residues. V shed 2 bases and J shed 3 bases, with 11 bases lying between them. The CDR3 nucleotides read TGTGCCAGCAGTTACGGCCCCTCCTACTACGAGCAGTACTTC. This encodes CASSYGPSYYEQYF.

V gene TRBV7-6 combines with J gene TRBJ1-5, with D possibly TRBD1 on 5 matching bases. V was clipped by 6 bases and J by 5 bases, with 11 bases between them. CDR1 and CDR2 from the germline V gene are SGHVS and FNYEAQ. The CDR3 totals 13 residues. CDR3 DNA sequence: TGTGCCAGCAGTCAGGGACGTGATCAGCCCCAGCATTTT. Residues: CASSQGRDQPQHF.

This chain connects TRBV7-6 to TRBJ2-7; 9 nucleotides match TRBD1. CDR1 and CDR2 from the germline V gene are SGHVS and FNYEAQ. The junction had 8 bases not matched to a gene; V was cut back by 5 bases and J by 3 bases. The CDR3 contains 15 residues. CDR3 amino acids: CASSQPGTGLYEQYF. CDR3 nucleotides: TGTGCCAGCAGCCAACCCGGGACAGGGCTCTACGAGCAGTACTTC. Variable domain in full (rest from reference TRBV7-6 and TRBJ2-7): GAGVSQSPRYKVTKRGQDVALRCDPISGHVSLYWYRQALGQGPEFLTYFNYEAQQDKSGLPNDRFSAERPEGSISTLTIQRTEQRDSAMYRCASSQPGTGLYEQYFGPGTRLTVT.

The gene calls are TRBV5-1 and TRBJ1-1, with a tentative D call TRBD1 (5 bases). CDR1 is SGHRS and CDR2 is YFSETQ in the germline V gene. The ends were cut back, 3 bases at V and 1 base at J, with 16 bases in the middle. CDR3 length: 16 amino acids. CDR3 coding DNA: TGCGCCAGCAGCTCACTATTAGACAGTACGAACACTGAAGCTTTCTTT. Protein sequence: CASSSLLDSTNTEAFF.

J is TRBJ2-1 and V is TRBV4-1, with 12 bases lining up with TRBD2. V dropped 0 bases and J dropped 8; count of bases not matched to a gene: 8. CDR3 length: 17 amino acids. Germline CDR1 MGHRA, CDR2 YSYEKL. CDR3 region: CASSQELTSGRSDEQFF. The CDR3 coding sequence is TGCGCCAGCAGCCAAGAATTGACTAGCGGGAGATCAGATGAGCAGTTCTTC.

This rearrangement joins TRBV7-9 to TRBJ2-3; D unclear. The CDR3 covers 13 residues. CDR1 is SEHNR and CDR2 is FQNEAQ in the germline V gene (reference sequence). V was shortened by 4 bases and J by 5 bases, with 10 bases between the two germline ends. CDR3 protein: CASSSSVGDTQYF. As DNA, the CDR3 is TGTGCCAGCAGCTCCTCAGTGGGAGATACGCAGTATTTT.

V gene TRBV9 combines with J gene TRBJ2-3; 10 positions agree with TRBD2. Germline CDR1 is SGDLS and CDR2 is YYNGEE. The CDR3 loop spans 15 amino acids. With V trimmed by 3 bases and J by 6 bases, 7 bases remained unmatched. Here the CDR3 DNA reads TGTGCCAGCAGCGGGACTAGCGGACCTGGGGATACGCAGTATTTT. This translates into CASSGTSGPGDTQYF.